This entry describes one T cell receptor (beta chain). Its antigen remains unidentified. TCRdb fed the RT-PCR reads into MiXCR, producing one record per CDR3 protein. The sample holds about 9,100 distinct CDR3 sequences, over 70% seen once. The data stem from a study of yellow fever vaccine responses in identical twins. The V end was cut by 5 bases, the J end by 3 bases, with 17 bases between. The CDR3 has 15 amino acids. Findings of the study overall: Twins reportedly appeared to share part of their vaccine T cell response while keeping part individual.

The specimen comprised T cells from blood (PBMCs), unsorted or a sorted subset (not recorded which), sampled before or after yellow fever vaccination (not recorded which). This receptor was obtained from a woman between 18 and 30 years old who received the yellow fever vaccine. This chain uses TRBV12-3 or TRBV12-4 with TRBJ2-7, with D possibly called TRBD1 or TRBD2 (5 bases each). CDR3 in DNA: TGTGCCAGCAGTCCCCCAACCGGGACCGACTACGAGCAGTACTTC. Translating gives CASSPPTGTDYEQYF.